This is a list of T cell receptor beta chains from one sample in a study of cytomegalovirus exposure and HLA in healthy donors. TCRdb keeps only in-frame clones here, not all; method: immunoSEQ multiplex PCR. The sample records just under 80,000 clones, around three quarters being singletons. The sample consisted of PBMCs. These receptors were collected from a man between 40 and 49 years old in good health and CMV-seronegative. The CDR3 runs from the conserved cysteine through the conserved F or W. The D gene is left open where the match is weak. Size tells how often a clone was seen (once, few, many) or the class of an expanded clone, and some rows leave it out.

D gene: TRBD1
clone size: -
J gene: TRBJ2-1
V gene: TRBV9
CDR3 DNA: TGTGCCAGCAGCCCCTTGACAGGGGTGAGGGGCAATGAGCAGTTCTTC
CDR3 protein: CASSPLTGVRGNEQFF

D gene: TRBD1
clone size: -
J gene: TRBJ2-7
V gene: TRBV5-4
CDR3 DNA: TGTGCCAGCAGCCCGGACAGGGGGCACGAGCAGCACTTC
CDR3 protein: CASSPDRGHEQHF

D gene: -
clone size: -
J gene: TRBJ1-2
V gene: TRBV28
CDR3 DNA: TGTGCCAGCAGTTTATACACCTATGGCTACACCTTC
CDR3 protein: CASSLYTYGYTF

D gene: TRBD1
clone size: -
J gene: TRBJ1-1
V gene: TRBV19
CDR3 DNA: TGTGCCAGTCGGGACAGGGGAGACACTGAAGCTTTCTTT
CDR3 protein: CASRDRGDTEAFF

D gene: -
clone size: -
J gene: TRBJ2-3
V gene: TRBV29-1
CDR3 DNA: TGCAGCGTTGAGGGCTTAGCGTGGGGTAGCACAGATACGCAGTATTTT
CDR3 protein: CSVEGLAWGSTDTQYF

D gene: TRBD1
clone size: -
J gene: TRBJ1-5
V gene: TRBV28
CDR3 DNA: TGTGCCAGCAGTCCGGGGACAGGGGTGAATCAGCCCCAGCATTTT
CDR3 protein: CASSPGTGVNQPQHF

D gene: TRBD1
clone size: -
J gene: TRBJ1-4
V gene: TRBV4-3
CDR3 DNA: TGCGCCAGCAGCCAAGATCGGACAGGAGCTGAAAAACTGTTTTTT
CDR3 protein: CASSQDRTGAEKLFF

D gene: -
clone size: -
J gene: TRBJ2-7
V gene: TRBV4-2
CDR3 DNA: TGTGCCAGCAGCCAAGATCAAAGCGGGCTGTTGACCGAGCAGTACTTC
CDR3 protein: CASSQDQSGLLTEQYF

D gene: -
clone size: few
J gene: TRBJ2-7
V gene: TRBV13
CDR3 DNA: TGTGCCAGCAGCTTATTGGGGAAGGGGGTTTACGAGCAGTACTTC
CDR3 protein: CASSLLGKGVYEQYF

D gene: TRBD2
clone size: -
J gene: TRBJ2-2
V gene: TRBV19
CDR3 DNA: TGTGCCAGTACTAGCGGGAGGAGAATCACCGGGGAGCTGTTTTTT
CDR3 protein: CASTSGRRITGELFF

D gene: -
clone size: few
J gene: TRBJ1-2
V gene: TRBV5-4
CDR3 DNA: TGTGCCAGCAGCTCCGTGAGCTATGGCTACACCTTC
CDR3 protein: CASSSVSYGYTF

D gene: -
clone size: -
J gene: TRBJ2-2
V gene: TRBV5-1
CDR3 DNA: TGCGCCAGCAGCAGGGGTTCCGGGGAGCTGTTTTTT
CDR3 protein: CASSRGSGELFF

D gene: TRBD1
clone size: -
J gene: TRBJ1-3
V gene: TRBV28
CDR3 DNA: TGTGCCAGCAGTCCCTTGACAGGGCGAAACTCTGGAAACACCATATATTTT
CDR3 protein: CASSPLTGRNSGNTIYF

D gene: -
clone size: -
J gene: TRBJ2-7
V gene: TRBV7-3
CDR3 DNA: TGTGCCAGCAGCTCGTTAGCGGACTCGTCCTCCGAGCAGTACTTC
CDR3 protein: CASSSLADSSSEQYF

D gene: -
clone size: -
J gene: TRBJ1-1
V gene: TRBV27
CDR3 DNA: TGTGCCAGCAGAGGGGGGGGCGCTGCTGAAGCTTTCTTT
CDR3 protein: CASRGGGAAEAFF

D gene: -
clone size: -
J gene: TRBJ2-7
V gene: TRBV5-1
CDR3 DNA: TGCGCCAGCAGCCAGGAGTGGGGCCTAAACGAGCAGTACTTC
CDR3 protein: CASSQEWGLNEQYF

D gene: -
clone size: -
J gene: TRBJ1-5
V gene: TRBV6-1
CDR3 DNA: TGTGCCAGTGAAGAGGAGGGGAATAGCCTGCCCCAGCATTTT
CDR3 protein: CASEEEGNSLPQHF

D gene: -
clone size: -
J gene: TRBJ2-5
V gene: TRBV6-5
CDR3 DNA: TGTGCCAGCAGTGCCCTCTCGGGGAAGGGAGAGACCCAGTACTTC
CDR3 protein: CASSALSGKGETQYF

D gene: -
clone size: -
J gene: TRBJ2-5
V gene: TRBV7-9
CDR3 DNA: TGTGCCAGCAGCTTATTCATCAGCGAAGTCGGGACCCAGTACTTC
CDR3 protein: CASSLFISEVGTQYF

D gene: -
clone size: few
J gene: TRBJ2-7
V gene: TRBV2
CDR3 DNA: TGTGCCAGCACCCGGACAGAAAACTCCTACGAGCAGTACTTC
CDR3 protein: CASTRTENSYEQYF

D gene: -
clone size: few
J gene: TRBJ1-3
V gene: TRBV28
CDR3 DNA: TGTGCCAGCAGGTCAGCTGGAAACACCATATATTTT
CDR3 protein: CASRSAGNTIYF

D gene: -
clone size: -
J gene: TRBJ2-2
V gene: TRBV5-4
CDR3 DNA: TGTGCCAGCAGCTTTGCAACCCGAGGGACCGGGGAGCTGTTTTTT
CDR3 protein: CASSFATRGTGELFF

D gene: TRBD1
clone size: -
J gene: TRBJ2-7
V gene: TRBV27
CDR3 DNA: TGTGCCAGCAGTAGGACAGGGGGCTTCAGCGAGCAGTACTTC
CDR3 protein: CASSRTGGFSEQYF

D gene: -
clone size: -
J gene: TRBJ1-1
V gene: TRBV27
CDR3 DNA: TGTGCCAGCAGTTTACAGGGTGGGAACACTGAAGCTTTCTTT
CDR3 protein: CASSLQGGNTEAFF

D gene: TRBD2
clone size: -
J gene: TRBJ2-7
V gene: TRBV7-2
CDR3 DNA: TGTGCCAGCAGCTTAGGCAGGGCAAGACTAGCGGGAGATGGTGAGCAGTACTTC
CDR3 protein: CASSLGRARLAGDGEQYF

D gene: -
clone size: -
J gene: TRBJ2-7
V gene: TRBV28
CDR3 DNA: TGTGCCAGCAGTTTAACTGGGGAGGTTCTCAGGTACGAGCAGTACTTC
CDR3 protein: CASSLTGEVLRYEQYF

D gene: TRBD2
clone size: -
J gene: TRBJ2-7
V gene: TRBV5-8
CDR3 DNA: TGTGCCAGCAGCTTGGGGACGACTAGCGGGAGAGGATCGAGTTCCGAGCAGTACTTC
CDR3 protein: CASSLGTTSGRGSSSEQYF

D gene: -
clone size: -
J gene: TRBJ2-7
V gene: TRBV28
CDR3 DNA: TGTGCCAGCAGTTTGCAGGGGCCCTACGAGCAGTACTTC
CDR3 protein: CASSLQGPYEQYF

D gene: -
clone size: few
J gene: TRBJ1-3
V gene: TRBV7-9
CDR3 DNA: TGTGCCAGCAGCCCAAGCCTCGGGAGCCTCTCTGGAAACACCATATATTTT
CDR3 protein: CASSPSLGSLSGNTIYF

D gene: -
clone size: -
J gene: TRBJ2-1
V gene: TRBV10-3
CDR3 DNA: TGTGCCATCAGTGAGTCGAACAGCCCTAATGAGCAGTTCTTC
CDR3 protein: CAISESNSPNEQFF

D gene: TRBD2
clone size: once
J gene: TRBJ2-1
V gene: TRBV5-1
CDR3 DNA: TGCGCCAGCAGCCCGGGCAAACTAGCGGGAGGTAGCAATGAGCAGTTCTTC
CDR3 protein: CASSPGKLAGGSNEQFF

D gene: TRBD1
clone size: -
J gene: TRBJ2-3
V gene: TRBV9
CDR3 DNA: TGTGCCAGCAGCGTGAGTAGAAATTGGACAGGGGTTGTTACAGATACGCAGTATTTT
CDR3 protein: CASSVSRNWTGVVTDTQYF

D gene: -
clone size: -
J gene: TRBJ2-7
V gene: TRBV28
CDR3 DNA: TGTGCCAGCAGTTTCCAGGGTTTAACCTACGAGCAGTACTTC
CDR3 protein: CASSFQGLTYEQYF

D gene: -
clone size: -
J gene: TRBJ2-1
V gene: TRBV2
CDR3 DNA: TGTGCCAGCAGTGATGGGCAGGGTGCCTACAATGAGCAGTTCTTC
CDR3 protein: CASSDGQGAYNEQFF

D gene: -
clone size: few
J gene: TRBJ1-5
V gene: TRBV19
CDR3 DNA: TGTGCCAGCGGGGGGGGACACACTCTCAATCAGCCCCAGCATTTT
CDR3 protein: CASGGGHTLNQPQHF

D gene: -
clone size: -
J gene: TRBJ1-1
V gene: TRBV14
CDR3 DNA: TGTGCCAGCAGCCAAGATTGGGCGAACACTGAAGCTTTCTTT
CDR3 protein: CASSQDWANTEAFF

D gene: -
clone size: -
J gene: TRBJ2-3
V gene: TRBV5-1
CDR3 DNA: TGCGCCAGCACCCCCGACACGTTTGGCACAGATACGCAGTATTTT
CDR3 protein: CASTPDTFGTDTQYF

D gene: -
clone size: -
J gene: TRBJ1-2
V gene: TRBV30
CDR3 DNA: TGTGCCTGGAGTAACGAGGGTGACTATGGCTACACCTTC
CDR3 protein: CAWSNEGDYGYTF

D gene: TRBD1
clone size: -
J gene: TRBJ2-4
V gene: TRBV7-9
CDR3 DNA: TGTGCCAGCAGCGCCGGGACAGGGATTTTAAACATTCAGTACTTC
CDR3 protein: CASSAGTGILNIQYF

D gene: -
clone size: -
J gene: TRBJ1-2
V gene: TRBV19
CDR3 DNA: TGTGCCAGTACCATTATGACGGGGAACTATGGCTACACCTTC
CDR3 protein: CASTIMTGNYGYTF

D gene: -
clone size: -
J gene: TRBJ1-2
V gene: TRBV28
CDR3 DNA: TGTGCCAGCAGCTTGGGGGGGATCTATGGCTACACCTTC
CDR3 protein: CASSLGGIYGYTF

D gene: -
clone size: -
J gene: TRBJ2-1
V gene: TRBV9
CDR3 DNA: TGTGCCAGCAGCGTTAGCACCCGCTCCTACAATGAGCAGTTCTTC
CDR3 protein: CASSVSTRSYNEQFF

D gene: -
clone size: few
J gene: TRBJ1-1
V gene: TRBV11-1
CDR3 DNA: TGTGCCAGCAGCTTAGGGAGGAACACTGAAGCTTTCTTT
CDR3 protein: CASSLGRNTEAFF

D gene: TRBD1
clone size: -
J gene: TRBJ2-7
V gene: TRBV10-3
CDR3 DNA: TGTGCCATCAGTCCTCCTTCGACAGGGGCCTTGCCGTTGTACGAGCAGTACTTC
CDR3 protein: CAISPPSTGALPLYEQYF

D gene: TRBD1
clone size: -
J gene: TRBJ2-7
V gene: TRBV9
CDR3 DNA: TGTGCCAGCAGCGTTGGGACAGGGCGGGAGCAGTACTTC
CDR3 protein: CASSVGTGREQYF

D gene: TRBD2
clone size: -
J gene: TRBJ2-1
V gene: TRBV7-9
CDR3 DNA: TGTGCCAGCAGCTTAGGGGGACTAGCGGGAATTCTCAATGAGCAGTTCTTC
CDR3 protein: CASSLGGLAGILNEQFF

D gene: TRBD1
clone size: -
J gene: TRBJ1-2
V gene: TRBV20-1
CDR3 DNA: TGCAGTGACAACAGGGGGGTTAATACCTTC
CDR3 protein: CSDNRGVNTF

D gene: -
clone size: -
J gene: TRBJ2-7
V gene: TRBV7-2
CDR3 DNA: TGTGCCAGCAGCTCTCGGTACGAGCAGTACTTC
CDR3 protein: CASSSRYEQYF

D gene: -
clone size: medium-sized
J gene: TRBJ2-6
V gene: TRBV19
CDR3 DNA: TGTGCCAGTAGTGATCCGCGTGTTACTGGGGCCAACGTCCTGACTTTC
CDR3 protein: CASSDPRVTGANVLTF